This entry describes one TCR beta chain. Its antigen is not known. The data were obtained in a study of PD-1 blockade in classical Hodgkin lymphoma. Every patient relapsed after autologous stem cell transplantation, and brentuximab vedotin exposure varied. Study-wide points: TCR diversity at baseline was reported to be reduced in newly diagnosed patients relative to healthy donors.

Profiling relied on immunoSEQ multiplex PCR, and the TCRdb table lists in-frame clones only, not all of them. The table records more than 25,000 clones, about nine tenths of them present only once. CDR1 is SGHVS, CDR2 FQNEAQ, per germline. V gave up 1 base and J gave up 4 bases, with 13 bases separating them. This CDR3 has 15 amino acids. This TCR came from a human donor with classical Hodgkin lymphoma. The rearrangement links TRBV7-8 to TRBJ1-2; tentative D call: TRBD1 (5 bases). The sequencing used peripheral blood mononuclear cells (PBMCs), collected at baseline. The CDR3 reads CASSLVWGAGYGYTF. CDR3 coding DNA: TGTGCCAGCAGCTTAGTCTGGGGCGCGGGCTATGGCTACACCTTC.